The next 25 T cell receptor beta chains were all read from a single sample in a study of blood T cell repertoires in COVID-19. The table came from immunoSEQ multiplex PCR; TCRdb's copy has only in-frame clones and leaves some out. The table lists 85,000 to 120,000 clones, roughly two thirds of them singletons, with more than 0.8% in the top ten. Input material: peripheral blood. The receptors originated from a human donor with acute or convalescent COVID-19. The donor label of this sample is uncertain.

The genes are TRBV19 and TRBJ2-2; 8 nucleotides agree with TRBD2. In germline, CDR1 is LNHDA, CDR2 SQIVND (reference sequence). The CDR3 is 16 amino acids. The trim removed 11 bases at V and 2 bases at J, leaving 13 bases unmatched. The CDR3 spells CACRGGGPSNTGELFF. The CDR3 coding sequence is TGTGCCTGCCGTGGCGGGGGGCCCTCAAACACCGGGGAGCTGTTTTTT.

The CDR3 sequence is CASSIALAGGQETQYF. In DNA, the CDR3 is TGTGCCAGTAGTATAGCACTAGCGGGTGGACAAGAGACCCAGTACTTC. The V and J genes are TRBV19 and TRBJ2-5; TRBD2 matches at 9 bases. The germline gives CDR1 LNHDA, CDR2 SQIVND (reference sequence). The CDR3 sequence is 16 residues long. V was clipped by 1 base and J by 2 bases; unmatched bases: 5.

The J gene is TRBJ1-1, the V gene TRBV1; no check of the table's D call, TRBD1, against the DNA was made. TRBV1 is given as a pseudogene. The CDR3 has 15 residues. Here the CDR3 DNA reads TGCACCAGCAGCCAAGGGGGACAGGGGAACACTGAAGCTTTCTTT. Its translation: CTSSQGGQGNTEAFF.

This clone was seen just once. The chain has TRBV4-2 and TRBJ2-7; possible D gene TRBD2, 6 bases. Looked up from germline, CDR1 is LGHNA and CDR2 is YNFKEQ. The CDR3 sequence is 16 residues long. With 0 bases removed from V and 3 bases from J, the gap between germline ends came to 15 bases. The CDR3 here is CASSQDHGGEYYEQYF. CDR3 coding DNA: TGTGCCAGCAGCCAAGATCATGGCGGGGAGTACTACGAGCAGTACTTC.

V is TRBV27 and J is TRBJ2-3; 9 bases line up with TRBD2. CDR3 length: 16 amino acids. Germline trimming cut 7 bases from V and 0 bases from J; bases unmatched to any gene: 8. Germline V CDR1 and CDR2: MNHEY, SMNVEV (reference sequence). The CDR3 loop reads CASKSGGQTSTDTQYF. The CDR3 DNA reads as TGTGCCAGCAAGAGCGGGGGGCAAACTAGCACAGATACGCAGTATTTT.

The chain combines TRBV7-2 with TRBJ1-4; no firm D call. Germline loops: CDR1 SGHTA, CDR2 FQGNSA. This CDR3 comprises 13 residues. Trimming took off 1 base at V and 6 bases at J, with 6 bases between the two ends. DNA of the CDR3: TGTGCCAGCAGCTTAGTCGCGGATGAAAAACTGTTTTTT. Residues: CASSLVADEKLFF.

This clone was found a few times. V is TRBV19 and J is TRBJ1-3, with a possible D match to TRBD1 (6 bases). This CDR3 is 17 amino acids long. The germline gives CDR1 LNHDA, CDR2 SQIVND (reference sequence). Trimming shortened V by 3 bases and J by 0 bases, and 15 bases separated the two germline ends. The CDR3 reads CASSILYADSSGNTIYF. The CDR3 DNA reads TGTGCCAGTAGTATCCTATACGCGGACAGCTCTGGAAACACCATATATTTT.

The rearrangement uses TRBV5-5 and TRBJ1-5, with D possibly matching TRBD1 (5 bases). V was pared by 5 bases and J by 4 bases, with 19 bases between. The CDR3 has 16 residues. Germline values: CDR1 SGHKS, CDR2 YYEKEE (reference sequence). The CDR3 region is CASSLLPGTVNQPQHF. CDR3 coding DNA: TGTGCCAGCAGTCTTCTCCCCGGGACTGTGAATCAGCCCCAGCATTTT.

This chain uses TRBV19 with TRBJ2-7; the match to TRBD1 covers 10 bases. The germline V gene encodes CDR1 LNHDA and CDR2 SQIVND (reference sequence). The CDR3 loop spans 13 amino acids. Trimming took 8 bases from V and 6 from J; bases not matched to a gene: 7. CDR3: CASAGTGAGEQYF. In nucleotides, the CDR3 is TGTGCCAGTGCCGGGACAGGGGCTGGCGAGCAGTACTTC.

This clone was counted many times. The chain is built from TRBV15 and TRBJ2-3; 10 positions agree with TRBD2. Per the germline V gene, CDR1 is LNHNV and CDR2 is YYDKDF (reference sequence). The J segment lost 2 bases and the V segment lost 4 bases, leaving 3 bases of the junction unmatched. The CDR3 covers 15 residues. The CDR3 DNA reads TGTGCCACCAGCAAAACTAGCGGGGCCACAGATACGCAGTATTTT. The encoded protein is CATSKTSGATDTQYF.

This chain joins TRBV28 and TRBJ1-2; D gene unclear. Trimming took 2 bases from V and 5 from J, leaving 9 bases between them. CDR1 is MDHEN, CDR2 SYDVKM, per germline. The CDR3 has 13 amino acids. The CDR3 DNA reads TGTGCCAGCAGTTTAGGGCGGACTTATGGCTACACCTTC. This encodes CASSLGRTYGYTF.

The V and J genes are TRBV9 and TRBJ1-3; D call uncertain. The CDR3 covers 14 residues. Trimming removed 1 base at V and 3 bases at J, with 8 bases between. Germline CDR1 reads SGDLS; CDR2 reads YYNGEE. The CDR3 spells CASSVNGLGNTIYF. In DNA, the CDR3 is TGTGCCAGCAGCGTAAACGGACTTGGAAACACCATATATTTT.

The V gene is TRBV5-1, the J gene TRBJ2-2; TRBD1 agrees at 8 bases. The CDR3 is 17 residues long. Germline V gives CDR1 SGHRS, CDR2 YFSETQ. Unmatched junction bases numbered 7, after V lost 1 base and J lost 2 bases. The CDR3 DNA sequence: TGCGCCAGCAGCTTGAACCCGGACAGGGCCAACACCGGGGAGCTGTTTTTT. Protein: CASSLNPDRANTGELFF.

Here the CDR3 reads CASSPTSGGNTDTQYF. The CDR3 DNA is TGTGCCAGCAGCCCGACTAGCGGGGGGAACACAGATACGCAGTATTTT. The V gene is TRBV7-9, the J gene TRBJ2-3, with 13 bases identical to TRBD2. Per the germline V gene, CDR1 is SEHNR and CDR2 is FQNEAQ (reference sequence). There are 16 residues in the CDR3. Trimming took 5 bases from V and 2 from J; bases not matched to a gene: 4. Based on the CDR3 plus reference TRBV7-9 and TRBJ2-3, the full variable domain is DTGVSQNPRHKITKRGQNVTFRCDPISEHNRLYWYRQTLGQGPEFLTYFQNEAQLEKSRLLSDRFSAERPKGSFSTLEIQRTEQGDSAMYLCASSPTSGGNTDTQYFGPGTRLTVL.

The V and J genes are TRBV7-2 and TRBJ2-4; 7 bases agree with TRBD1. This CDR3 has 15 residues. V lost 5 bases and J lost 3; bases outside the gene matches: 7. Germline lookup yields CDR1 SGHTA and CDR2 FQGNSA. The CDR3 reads CASSPRDSLKNIQYF. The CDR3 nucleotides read TGTGCCAGCAGCCCCCGGGACAGCCTCAAAAACATTCAGTACTTC.

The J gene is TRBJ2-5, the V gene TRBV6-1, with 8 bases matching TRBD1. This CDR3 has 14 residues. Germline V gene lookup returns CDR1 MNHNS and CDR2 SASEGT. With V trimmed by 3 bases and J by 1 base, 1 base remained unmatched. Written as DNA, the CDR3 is TGTGCCAGCAGTGAGGACAGGGTCCAAGAGACCCAGTACTTC. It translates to CASSEDRVQETQYF.

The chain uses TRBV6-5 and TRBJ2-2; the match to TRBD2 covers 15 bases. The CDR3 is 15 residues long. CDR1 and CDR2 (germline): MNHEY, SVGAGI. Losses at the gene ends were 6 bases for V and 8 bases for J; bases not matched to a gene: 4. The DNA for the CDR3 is TGTGCCAGCAGCCGGACTAGCGGGGGGGCTGGGGAGCTGTTTTTT. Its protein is CASSRTSGGAGELFF.

CDR3 protein: CASSFGGGLSTDTQYF. CDR3 bases: TGTGCCAGCAGCTTCGGCGGGGGGCTTAGCACAGATACGCAGTATTTT. The V and J genes are TRBV5-5 and TRBJ2-3, with 8 positions matching TRBD2. V gave up 2 bases and J gave up 0 bases; unmatched junction bases: 5. Germline loops: CDR1 SGHKS, CDR2 YYEKEE (reference sequence). The CDR3 length is 16 residues.

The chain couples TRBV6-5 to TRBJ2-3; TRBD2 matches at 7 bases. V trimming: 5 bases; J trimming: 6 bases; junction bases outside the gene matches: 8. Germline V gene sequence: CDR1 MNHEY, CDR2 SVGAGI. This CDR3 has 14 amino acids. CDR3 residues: CASSPRTRTDTQYF. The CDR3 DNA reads TGTGCCAGCAGTCCCCGGACTAGAACCGATACGCAGTATTTT.

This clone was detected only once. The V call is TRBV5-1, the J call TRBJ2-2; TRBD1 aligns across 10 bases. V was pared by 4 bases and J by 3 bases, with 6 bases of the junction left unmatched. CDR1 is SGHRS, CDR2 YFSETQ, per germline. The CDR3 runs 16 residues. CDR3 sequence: CASSTNGQGDTGELFF. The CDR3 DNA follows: TGCGCCAGCAGCACCAACGGACAGGGGGACACCGGGGAGCTGTTTTTT.

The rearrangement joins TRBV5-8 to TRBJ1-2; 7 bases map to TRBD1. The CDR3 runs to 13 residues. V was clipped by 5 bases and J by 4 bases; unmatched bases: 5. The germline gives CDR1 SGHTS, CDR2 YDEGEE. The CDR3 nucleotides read TGTGCCAGCAGGCAGACAGGGCTCTATGGCTACACCTTC. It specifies CASRQTGLYGYTF.

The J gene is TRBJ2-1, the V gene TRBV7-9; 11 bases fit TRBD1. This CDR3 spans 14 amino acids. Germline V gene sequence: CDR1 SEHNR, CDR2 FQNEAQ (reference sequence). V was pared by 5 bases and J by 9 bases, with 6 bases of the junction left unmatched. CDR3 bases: TGTGCCAGCAGCCTTGCCGGGACAGGGGGTGAGCAGTTCTTC. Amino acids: CASSLAGTGGEQFF.

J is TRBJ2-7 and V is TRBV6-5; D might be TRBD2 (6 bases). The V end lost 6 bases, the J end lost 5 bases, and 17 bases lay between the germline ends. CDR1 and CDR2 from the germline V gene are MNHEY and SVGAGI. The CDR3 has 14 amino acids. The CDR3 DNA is TGTGCCAGCAGCAACAGGAGGGTCGCCCACGAGCAGTACTTC. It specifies CASSNRRVAHEQYF.

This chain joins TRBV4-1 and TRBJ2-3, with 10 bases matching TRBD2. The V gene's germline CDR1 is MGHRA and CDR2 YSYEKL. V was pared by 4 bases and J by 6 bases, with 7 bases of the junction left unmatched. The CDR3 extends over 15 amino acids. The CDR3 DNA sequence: TGCGCCAGCAGCCCGAGCGGGGGGGCCCCGGATACGCAGTATTTT. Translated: CASSPSGGAPDTQYF.

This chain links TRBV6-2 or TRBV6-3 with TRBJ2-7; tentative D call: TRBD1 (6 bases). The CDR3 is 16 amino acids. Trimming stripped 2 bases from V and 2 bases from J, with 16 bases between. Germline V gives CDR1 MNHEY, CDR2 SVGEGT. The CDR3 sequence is CASSYDPPGQTYEQYV. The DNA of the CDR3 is TGTGCCAGCAGTTACGATCCCCCGGGACAAACCTACGAGCAGTACGTC.